Described below is a single TCR beta chain sequence and its context. What it binds is unknown. What was sequenced were expressed TCRB transcripts, since all of the isolated RNA had been reverse transcribed. The method was immunoSEQ multiplex PCR; TCRdb's version includes in-frame clones alone and lacks a portion of them. The sample carries roughly 700,000 clones, roughly 13% recorded once. These data are taken from a study of beta chain features in type 1 diabetes. Overall study results and limits: Across all four CD4+ subsets, people with type 1 diabetes showed modestly shorter TCRB CDR3s.

Sequencing was carried out using naive CD4+ T cells from blood. This sequence was found in a man aged 18-30 years with type 1 diabetes.

CDR3 sequence (DNA): TGTGCCAGCAGCGTAGATCAGGGGTGGGGTCAGCCCCAGCATTTT. This sequence encodes CASSVDQGWGQPQHF. The V and J genes are TRBV9 and TRBJ1-5; possibly TRBD1 for D (6 bases). V lost 0 bases to trimming and J lost 6 bases, with 13 bases between them. The CDR3 runs 15 residues. Germline values: CDR1 SGDLS, CDR2 YYNGEE.